This TCR beta chain was retrieved from a study of vaccination effects on CD4 cells after COVID-19. About the research overall: Sample collection from two convalescent patients occurred 16 days and one week before vaccination.

Overall study results and limits: A shortage of convalescent patients and an absence of early post-infection timepoints characterized the study.

ViraFEST used viral peptide pools to expand antigen-specific CD4+ T cells before sequencing. At the end of more than 8 days of culture, CD4+ T cells were isolated. SARS-CoV-2 infection was confirmed by PCR in the person between March and December 2020. It was with 10 IU/ml IL-2 and 9.5 to 10 ug/ml peptides that about 2 million PBMC per well were cultured. Data came from immunoSEQ multiplex PCR; TCRdb stores just in-frame clones and leaves some out. The data contain some 25,000 clones, 70% to 80% of them singletons. Concerning this clone: Its specificity is not known.

This CDR3 region has 16 residues. Germline-derived CDR1 and CDR2 are ENHRY and SYGVKD. The V end was cut by 0 bases, the J end by 2 bases, with 11 bases between. The sequence derives from a human donor who had a prior SARS-CoV-2 infection. The chain carries TRBV10-3 and TRBJ2-1; the D call may be TRBD1 or TRBD2 (5 bases each). The sequencing here drew on CD4+ T cells from PBMCs cultured with SARS-CoV-2 spike peptides, taken before COVID-19 vaccination. This CDR3 is CAISESIQGPYNEQFF. The CDR3 DNA is TGTGCCATCAGTGAGTCAATCCAGGGACCCTACAATGAGCAGTTCTTC.